This record looks at one T cell receptor beta chain sequence and its context. The TCRbeta library incorporated unique molecular identifiers. Each CDR3 protein gets one entry after TCRdb re-called the PCR reads with MiXCR. The sample records 500,000 or so distinct CDR3 sequences, roughly 33% being singletons. CDR1 is SGHDT and CDR2 is YYEEEE in the germline V gene. This CDR3 region has 14 residues. Between the trimmed V and J ends, which lost 4 bases and 5 bases, there was a span of 15 bases. This record belongs to a study of T-cell reconstitution after alpha-beta-depleted transplantation in children. The source is a human donor who donated a stem cell graft to a child with aplastic anemia. The rearrangement joins TRBV5-6 to TRBJ1-2; D is unresolved. Sequenced here: PBMCs from the stem cell graft donor, sampled from the stem cell graft. CDR3 amino acids: CASSPGLEGYGYTF. CDR3 nucleotide sequence: TGTGCCAGCAGCCCGGGCCTGGAAGGATATGGCTACACCTTC.